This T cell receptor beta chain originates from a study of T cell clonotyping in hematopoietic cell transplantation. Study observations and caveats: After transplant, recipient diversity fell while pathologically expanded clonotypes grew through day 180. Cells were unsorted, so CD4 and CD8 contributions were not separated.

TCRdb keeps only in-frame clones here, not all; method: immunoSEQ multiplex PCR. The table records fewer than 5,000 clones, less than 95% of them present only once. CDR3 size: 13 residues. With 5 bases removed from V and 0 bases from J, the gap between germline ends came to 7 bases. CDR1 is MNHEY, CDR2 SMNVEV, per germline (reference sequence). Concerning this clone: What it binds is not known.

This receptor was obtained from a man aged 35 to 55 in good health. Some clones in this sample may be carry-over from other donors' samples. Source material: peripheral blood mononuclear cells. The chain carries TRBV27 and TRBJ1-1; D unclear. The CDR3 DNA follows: TGTGCCAGCAGTACATCCTTGAACACTGAAGCTTTCTTT. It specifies CASSTSLNTEAFF.